The TCR beta chain under discussion was sequenced for a study of cytomegalovirus exposure and HLA in healthy donors (TCRdb year 2017). About the full investigation: An earlier analysis of 587 of the donors reported 276 Gb of sequence data and 117 million unique TCR beta sequences obtained from some 170 million T cells. Around 330 gigabases of sequencing data and around 85 million unique TCR sequences made up an early release that covered 500 to 700 HLA-typed donors. Among the roughly 370 genotyped donors, approximately 81% belonged to the genetic ancestry cluster associated with self-reported Caucasian donors. The study aimed to test whether cataloging public T cell receptors could reveal signatures of past pathogen exposure. The study profiled the T cell repertoires of more than 500 subjects by immunosequencing and related them to cytomegalovirus serostatus. Along with the approximately 700-subject first cohort, a separate validation cohort of over a hundred different subjects was used. To predict cytomegalovirus infection status, the study combined high-throughput TCR immunosequencing, statistical association of individual TCRs with disease status, and machine learning. A later analysis re-examined previously published TCR beta repertoires from over 500 donors and added high-resolution HLA genotyping to investigate patterns of TCR occurrence. In the later analysis, no new phenotypic data were used to find candidate immune exposures; instead, reliance was placed on TCR beta sequences and their occurrence across donors. In an earlier analysis of roughly 580 of the donors, high-throughput TCR beta sequencing was used to judge whether each TCR beta V gene segment behaved as functional or pseudogenic. Donor age, sex, ethnicity and CMV serostatus were collected together with the repertoire data. Genome-wide SNP genotypes for about 65% of the roughly 670 donors were used in a later genetic analysis, which treated that subset as a discovery cohort. All discovery cohort repertoires had been generated on a single sequencing platform. Both class I and class II loci were covered by HLA typing, at four-digit resolution. Typing coverage varied by locus: about 620-640 donors for A, B, C, DRB1 and DQB1; approximately 500 for DQA1; about 590 for DPA1; 450 to 480 for DPB1. A few DR-DQ haplotypes were handled as single units for association and clustering because linkage in the cohort was strong. Among approximately 370 genotyped donors of the cohort, an average of approximately 220,000 unique TCR beta nucleotide sequences was sequenced per donor, of which roughly 17% were non-productive. The study at large found these results: Only TCR beta chains were sequenced in this cohort, and the absence of alpha or paired-chain data limited detectable features. Broadly in line with IMGT annotations, most TCR beta V segments showed up in productive rearrangements about 87% or about 30% of the time in an earlier analysis of around 550 of the donors. Most TCR sequences were observed very rarely across donors, whereas some public TCRs were present in many individuals. Presence/absence analyses assumed roughly uniform sequencing depth across donors, an assumption that may not hold. Some IMGT-functional V segments, including TRBV6-2 and TRBV6-3, could not be distinguished by the 87-base-pair reads and were therefore excluded. According to a later analysis, most CMV-associated TCR beta chains appeared to be HLA-restricted, and the HLA associations seemed to be driven largely by CMV exposure. V-gene and J-gene trimming of TCR beta chains was associated with a missense DCLRE1C variant in a later genetic analysis, and the association was replicated in an independent cohort. Linkage disequilibrium might explain the correlated functional status among segregating V segments, but an unknown experimental factor could not be excluded. In a later analysis, the rate of TCR association differed among HLA loci, with DRB1 alleles having the most associated TCRs and HLA-C alleles having the fewest. A further reported finding was that TCR beta sequences accurately predicted the HLA-A and HLA-B alleles for most subjects in the first cohort. In both the original and validation cohorts, the classifier was reported to diagnose cytomegalovirus status with high specificity and sensitivity. The authors suggested that the approach could potentially be generalized to other disease states and immunological phenotypes. Strong co-occurrence of HLA alleles, especially DR and DQ, made assigning TCR associations to individual alleles difficult. Specific HLA alleles were associated with some 15,000 TCR beta sequences at a false discovery rate of 0.05 in a later analysis. A later analysis found that HLA-associated TCR beta chains were more clonally expanded and had lower generation probabilities than equally common non-associated chains. Several of the top co-occurrence clusters appeared to be linked to parvovirus B19, influenza, CMV and Epstein-Barr virus, according to a later analysis. Immune exposure information for the cohort was limited to CMV serostatus. In vitro tests confirmed that a few of the cytomegalovirus-associated TCR beta chains recognize cytomegalovirus antigens. According to a later genetic analysis, donors in an Asian-associated ancestry cluster had fewer N-insertions in productive TCRs than the roughly 670-donor mean. A group of highly shared sequence variants was considered likely to be a technical artifact of the sequencing pipeline. The earlier analysis of 587 of the donors excluded approximately 15 rarely observed V segments, including chromosome 9 orphons, because counts were too low. A total of about 150 TCR beta chains were listed by the study as associated with cytomegalovirus. HLA typing was unavailable for some donors at each locus, so association tests used only the typed subset.

About this clone: Its antigen has not been determined. No much larger clonotype is one base removed from it; base qualities were not supplied.

The cohort comprised 666 healthy bone marrow donors. All cohort members were sampled while nominally healthy, although unrecorded immune exposures were likely present. The donor was CMV seropositive and was included in the group of 270 or so seropositive cohort members. A peripheral blood sample was provided by each donor, and peripheral blood mononuclear cells were used for TCR beta sequencing. The Qiagen DNeasy Blood Extraction Kit was used to extract genomic DNA from the blood cell samples. The method behind the library was the immunoSEQ multiplex PCR assay. A mixture of 60 forward primers for TCR Vbeta segments and 13 reverse primers for TCR Jbeta segments was used in the multiplex PCR. A multiplex PCR assay on genomic DNA amplified the CDR3 region of rearranged TCR beta genes. The amplified TCR beta libraries were sequenced on the Illumina HiSeq System as 87-base-pair reads. On the authors' methods: Across the 500 to 700 repertoires, a later analysis counted tens of millions of unique TCR beta chains, 8.5 million to 12 million of which were shared by at least two donors. Raw reads were error-corrected and collapsed into unique sequences by a nearest-neighbor algorithm in which closely related sequences were merged to remove PCR and sequencing errors. Alignment of CDR3 sequences to IMGT reference sequences was used to assign V, D and J gene segments. For a sequence to be retained, at least a six-nucleotide match to both a V gene segment and a J gene segment was required. A rearrangement was called productive if the CDR3 had no stop codons and remained in frame with V and J, and every other rearrangement was called non-productive. CDR3 was defined by IMGT convention, running from the second conserved V-encoded cysteine to the conserved J-encoded phenylalanine. In an earlier analysis of around 540 of the donors, sequences lacking an unambiguous match to a single V gene segment were excluded. In an earlier analysis of 587 of the donors, a V segment was called functional when productive rearrangements were above 56.7%, and segregating when the standard deviation between donors exceeded 5%. A statistical classification framework was built to diagnose cytomegalovirus status from the catalog of TCR beta chain sequences. V and J gene assignment, in a later analysis, came from comparing TCR nucleotide sequences with IMGT/GENE-DB human TR gene sequences. A later analysis assigned CDR3 sequences and most-parsimonious VDJ recombination scenarios with the TCRdist pipeline. In a later analysis, each TCR beta chain was defined by its CDR3 amino acid sequence together with its V-gene family, and reads lacking a unique V-gene family were excluded. To address suspected cross-contamination and a sequencing artifact, a later analysis removed 592 highly shared, low-generation-probability nucleotide sequences. For each public chain, a later analysis derived a clonal expansion index from normalized ranks of inferred template counts within each repertoire. A later analysis computed generation probabilities with a VDJ recombination model fitted to out-of-frame rearrangements, and checked the results against IGoR. A later analysis scored TCR-TCR, TCR-HLA and TCR-CMV co-occurrence with hypergeometric tests, applying a repertoire-size bias correction to TCR pairs. False discovery rates were estimated in a later analysis by permuting HLA or CMV assignments 20 times. In a later analysis, co-occurring TCRs were grouped using DBSCAN, and TCRdist sequence similarity was added for clustering within HLA-allele-positive subsets. Repertoires with fewer than 30,000 or more than 120,000 public chains, plus five repertoires with anomalous nucleotide sharing, were excluded from co-occurrence clustering. In TCRdb, the immuneACCESS table is reduced to in-frame sequences with V and J assigned. These tables do not hold every clone; where another copy was compared, an unresolved V gene accounts for under half, and the others remain unexplained. The D gene and trimming were derived from the DNA, and the V and J assignments and clone size from that table. Within this sample are about 130,000 clones, with approximately 68% of them counted one time only. 1.6% of the sample belongs to the ten largest clones.

V lost 4 bases and J lost 0 bases, and the count of bases not matched to a germline gene is 3. The CDR3 spans 15 residues, from the cysteine through the phenylalanine. Only the CDR3 part of the read is kept: 45 bases, read in frame from the first base. Reading the germline V gene gives CDR1 MNHNS and CDR2 SASEGT. This sequence was found in a man aged 30 to 39 in good health and CMV-seropositive. The sample consisted of PBMCs. This sequence uses TRBV6-1 and TRBJ2-7, with 10 middle bases fitting TRBD1. CDR3 sequence: CASSVRDRGSYEQYF. The DNA sequence is given as TGTGCCAGCAGTGTCCGGGACAGGGGCTCCTACGAGCAGTACTTC.